The sequence of this TCR beta chain was determined in a study of control samples from healthy donors and cancer patients. The CDR3 covers 15 residues. Looked up from germline, CDR1 is SGHVS and CDR2 is FQNEAQ. V lost 1 base to trimming and J lost 4 bases; unmatched junction nucleotides: 6. The protocol was immunoSEQ multiplex PCR, while the TCRdb copy is restricted to in-frame clones and leaves out a portion. The table includes about 82,000 clones, about 90% detected once. The clonotype comes from a man aged 50 or older in good health. Sequencing was performed on blood. The chain employs TRBV7-8 and TRBJ1-2, with TRBD1 matching 7 bases. As DNA, the CDR3 is TGTGCCAGCAGCTTAGAGGGGGCGGGGTTCTATGGCTACACCTTC. Its protein is CASSLEGAGFYGYTF.